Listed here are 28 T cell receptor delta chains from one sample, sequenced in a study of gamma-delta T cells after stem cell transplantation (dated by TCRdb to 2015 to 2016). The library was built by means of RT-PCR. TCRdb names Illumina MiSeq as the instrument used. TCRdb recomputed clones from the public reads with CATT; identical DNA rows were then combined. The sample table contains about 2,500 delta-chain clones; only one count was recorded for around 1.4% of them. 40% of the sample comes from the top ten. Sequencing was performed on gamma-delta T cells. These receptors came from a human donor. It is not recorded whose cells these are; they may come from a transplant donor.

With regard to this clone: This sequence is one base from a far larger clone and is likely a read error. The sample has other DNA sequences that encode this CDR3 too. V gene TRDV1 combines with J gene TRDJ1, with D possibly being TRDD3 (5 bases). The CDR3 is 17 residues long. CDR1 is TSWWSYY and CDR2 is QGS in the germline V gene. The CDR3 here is CALGELELRVYTDKLIF. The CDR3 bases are TGCGCTCTTGGGGAACTAGAGCTGAGGGTGTACACCGATAAACTCATCTTT.

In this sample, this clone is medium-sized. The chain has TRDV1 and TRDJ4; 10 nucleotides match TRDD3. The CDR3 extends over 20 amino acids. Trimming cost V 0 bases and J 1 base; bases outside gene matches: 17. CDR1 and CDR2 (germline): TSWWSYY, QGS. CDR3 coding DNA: TGTGCTCTTGGGGAACTGGTCCTTCCTCTGAACTGGGGGATGGTCAGACCCCTGATCTTT. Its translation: CALGELVLPLNWGMVRPLIF.

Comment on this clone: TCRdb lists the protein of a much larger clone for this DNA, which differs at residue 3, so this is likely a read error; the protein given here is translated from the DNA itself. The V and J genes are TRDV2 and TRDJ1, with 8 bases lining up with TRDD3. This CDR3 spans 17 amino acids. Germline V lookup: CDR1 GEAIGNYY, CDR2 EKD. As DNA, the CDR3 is TGTGCCTATGACACCGTACTGGGGGCCTCATACACCGATAAACTCATCTTT. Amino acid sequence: CAYDTVLGASYTDKLIF.

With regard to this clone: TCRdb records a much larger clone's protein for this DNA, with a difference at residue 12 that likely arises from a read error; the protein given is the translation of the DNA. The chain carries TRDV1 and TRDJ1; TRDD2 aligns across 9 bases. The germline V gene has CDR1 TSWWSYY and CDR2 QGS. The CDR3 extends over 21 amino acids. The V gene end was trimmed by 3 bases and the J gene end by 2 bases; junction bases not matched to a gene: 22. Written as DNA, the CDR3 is TGTGCTCTTGGGGACCCGGCCTTCCTACTTATGGAGGATACGGAGACCGATAAACTCATCTTT. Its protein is CALGDPAFLLMEDTETDKLIF.

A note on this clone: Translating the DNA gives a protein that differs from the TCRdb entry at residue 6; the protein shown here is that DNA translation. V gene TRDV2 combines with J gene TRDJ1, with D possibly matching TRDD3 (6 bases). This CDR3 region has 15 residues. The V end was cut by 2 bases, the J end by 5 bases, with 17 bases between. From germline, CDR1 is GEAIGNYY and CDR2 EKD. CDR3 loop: CACDISGETRDKLIF. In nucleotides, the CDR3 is TGTGCCTGTGACATCTCTGGGGAGACCCGGGATAAACTCATCTTT.

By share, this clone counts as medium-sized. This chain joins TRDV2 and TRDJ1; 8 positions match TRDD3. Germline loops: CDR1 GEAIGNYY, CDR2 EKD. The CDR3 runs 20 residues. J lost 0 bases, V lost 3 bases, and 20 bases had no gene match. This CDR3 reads CACDPLHVLGGDPYTDKLIF. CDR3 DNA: TGTGCCTGTGACCCGCTTCACGTACTGGGGGGAGATCCATACACCGATAAACTCATCTTT.

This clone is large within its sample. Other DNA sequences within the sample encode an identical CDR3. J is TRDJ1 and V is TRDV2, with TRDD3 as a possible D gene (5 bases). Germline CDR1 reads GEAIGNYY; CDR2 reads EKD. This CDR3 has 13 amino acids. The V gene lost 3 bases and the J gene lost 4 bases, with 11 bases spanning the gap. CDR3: CACDGLGDDKLIF. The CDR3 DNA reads TGTGCCTGTGACGGTCTCGGGGACGATAAACTCATCTTT.

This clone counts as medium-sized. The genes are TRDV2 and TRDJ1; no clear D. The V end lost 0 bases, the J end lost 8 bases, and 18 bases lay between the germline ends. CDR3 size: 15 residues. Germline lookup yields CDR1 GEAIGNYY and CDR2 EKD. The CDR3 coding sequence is TGTGCCTGTGACACCGTAATCGCAGCGGGGCCGAAACTCATCTTT. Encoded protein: CACDTVIAAGPKLIF.

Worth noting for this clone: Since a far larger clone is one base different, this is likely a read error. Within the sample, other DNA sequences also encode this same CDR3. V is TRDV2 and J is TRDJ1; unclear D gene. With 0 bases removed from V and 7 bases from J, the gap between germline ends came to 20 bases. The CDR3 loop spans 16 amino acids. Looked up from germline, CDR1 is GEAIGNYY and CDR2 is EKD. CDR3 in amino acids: CACDTLQTSTGPKLIF. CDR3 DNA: TGTGCCTGTGACACCCTGCAGACCAGTACGGGGCCTAAACTCATCTTT.

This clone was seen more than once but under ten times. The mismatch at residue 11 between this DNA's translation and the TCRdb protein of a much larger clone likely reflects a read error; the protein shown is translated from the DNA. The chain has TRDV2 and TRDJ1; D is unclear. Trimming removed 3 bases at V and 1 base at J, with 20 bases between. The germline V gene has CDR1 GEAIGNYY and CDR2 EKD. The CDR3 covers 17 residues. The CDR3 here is CACDGLGPERGTDKLIF. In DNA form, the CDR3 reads TGTGCCTGTGACGGTTTGGGACCGGAAAGGGGCACCGATAAACTCATCTTT.

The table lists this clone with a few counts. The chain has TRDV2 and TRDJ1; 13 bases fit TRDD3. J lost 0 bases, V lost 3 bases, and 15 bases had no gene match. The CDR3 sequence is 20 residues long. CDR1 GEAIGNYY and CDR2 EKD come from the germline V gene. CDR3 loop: CACDPVNWGIRVGYTDKLIF. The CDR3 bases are TGTGCCTGTGACCCCGTGAACTGGGGGATACGCGTAGGGTACACCGATAAACTCATCTTT.

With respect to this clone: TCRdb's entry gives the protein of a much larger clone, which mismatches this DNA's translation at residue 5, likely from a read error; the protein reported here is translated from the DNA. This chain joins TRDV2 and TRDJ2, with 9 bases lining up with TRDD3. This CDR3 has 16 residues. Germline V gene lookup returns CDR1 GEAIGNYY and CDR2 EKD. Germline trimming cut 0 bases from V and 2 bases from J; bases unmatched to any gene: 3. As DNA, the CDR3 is TGTGCCTGTGACACCTTACTGGGGGACTTGACAGCACAACTCTTCTTT. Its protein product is CACDTLLGDLTAQLFF.

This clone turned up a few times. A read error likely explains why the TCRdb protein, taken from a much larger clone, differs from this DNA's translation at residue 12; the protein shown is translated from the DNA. The CDR3 nucleotides read TGTGCCTGTGATCCCCTCGCAGGGGGATCTCGGGGCACCGATAAACTCATCTTT. Translation: CACDPLAGGSRGTDKLIF. This chain links TRDV2 with TRDJ1; TRDD3 aligns across 7 bases. CDR1 GEAIGNYY and CDR2 EKD come from the germline V gene. V lost 4 bases and J lost 1; bases outside the gene matches: 17. The CDR3 runs to 18 residues.

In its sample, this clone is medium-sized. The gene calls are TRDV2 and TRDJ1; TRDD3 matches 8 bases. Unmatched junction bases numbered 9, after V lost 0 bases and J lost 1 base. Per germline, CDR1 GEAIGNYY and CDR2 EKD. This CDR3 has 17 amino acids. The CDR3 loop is CACDTVGGSTPTDKLIF. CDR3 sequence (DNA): TGTGCCTGTGACACCGTTGGGGGATCGACTCCCACCGATAAACTCATCTTT.

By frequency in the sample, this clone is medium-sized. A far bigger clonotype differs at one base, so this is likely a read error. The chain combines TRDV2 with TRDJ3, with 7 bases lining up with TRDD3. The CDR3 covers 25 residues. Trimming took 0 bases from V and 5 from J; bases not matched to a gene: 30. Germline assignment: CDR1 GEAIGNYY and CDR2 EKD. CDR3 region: CACDTVSGWGTPLRLSSRDTRQMFF. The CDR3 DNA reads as TGTGCCTGTGACACCGTGAGTGGATGGGGGACCCCGCTTCGTTTATCGTCCCGGGACACCCGACAGATGTTTTTC.

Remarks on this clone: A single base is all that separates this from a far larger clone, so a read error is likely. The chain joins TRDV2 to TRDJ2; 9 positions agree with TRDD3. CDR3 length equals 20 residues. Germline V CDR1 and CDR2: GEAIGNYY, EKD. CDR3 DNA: TGTGCCTGTGACACCGTTAGAACTGGGGGAACCACTCCTTTGGCAGCACAACTCTTCTTT. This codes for CACDTVRTGGTTPLAAQLFF.

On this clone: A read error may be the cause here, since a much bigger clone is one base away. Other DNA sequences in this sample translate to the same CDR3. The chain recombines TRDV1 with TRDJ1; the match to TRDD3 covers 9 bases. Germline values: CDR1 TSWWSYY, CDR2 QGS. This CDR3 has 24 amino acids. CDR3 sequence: CALGYCGTSLVLGERPQYTDKPIF. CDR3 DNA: TGTGCTCTTGGGTATTGCGGGACCTCACTTGTACTGGGGGAACGGCCCCAGTACACCGATAAACCCATTTTT.

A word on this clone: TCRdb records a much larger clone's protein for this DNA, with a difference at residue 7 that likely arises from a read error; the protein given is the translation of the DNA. The CDR3 here is CACDLTEGRRDKLIF. The CDR3 coding sequence is TGTGCCTGTGACTTAACTGAGGGTCGCCGCGATAAACTCATCTTT. The gene calls are TRDV2 and TRDJ1; no reliable D call. The germline gives CDR1 GEAIGNYY, CDR2 EKD. There are 15 residues in the CDR3. V lost 3 bases and J 4 bases, leaving 17 bases between the germline ends.

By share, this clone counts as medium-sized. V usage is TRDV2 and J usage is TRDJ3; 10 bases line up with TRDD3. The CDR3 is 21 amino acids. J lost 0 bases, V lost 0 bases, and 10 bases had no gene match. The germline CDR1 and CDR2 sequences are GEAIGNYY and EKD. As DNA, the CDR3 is TGTGCCTGTGACACCGTTGCCCGGGGGGATACGGGCTCCTGGGACACCCGACAGATGTTTTTC. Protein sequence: CACDTVARGDTGSWDTRQMFF.

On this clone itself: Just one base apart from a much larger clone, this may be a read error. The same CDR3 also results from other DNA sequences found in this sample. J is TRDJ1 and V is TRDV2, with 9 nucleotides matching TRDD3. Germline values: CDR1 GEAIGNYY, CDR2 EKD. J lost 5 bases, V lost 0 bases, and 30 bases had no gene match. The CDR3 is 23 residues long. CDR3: CACDTVGVTGGERERRDPDKLIF. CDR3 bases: TGTGCCTGTGACACCGTAGGGGTTACTGGGGGAGAAAGAGAGAGGAGGGATCCGGATAAACTCATCTTT.

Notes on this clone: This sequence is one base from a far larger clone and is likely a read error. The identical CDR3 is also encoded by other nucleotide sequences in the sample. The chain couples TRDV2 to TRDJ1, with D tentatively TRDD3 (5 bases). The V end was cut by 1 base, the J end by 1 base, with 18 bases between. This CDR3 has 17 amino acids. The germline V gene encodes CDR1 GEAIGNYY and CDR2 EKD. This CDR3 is CACDTLGHTRRTDKLIF. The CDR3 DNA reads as TGTGCCTGTGACACTCTGGGACATACCCGACGCACCGATAAACTCATCTTT.

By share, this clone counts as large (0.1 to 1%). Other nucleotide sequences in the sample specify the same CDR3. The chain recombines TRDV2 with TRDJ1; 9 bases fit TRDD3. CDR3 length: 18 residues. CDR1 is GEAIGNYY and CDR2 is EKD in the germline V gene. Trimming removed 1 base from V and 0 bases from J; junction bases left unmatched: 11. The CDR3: CACDTVLGDPVYTDKLIF. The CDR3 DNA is TGTGCCTGTGACACGGTACTGGGGGACCCCGTGTACACCGATAAACTCATCTTT.

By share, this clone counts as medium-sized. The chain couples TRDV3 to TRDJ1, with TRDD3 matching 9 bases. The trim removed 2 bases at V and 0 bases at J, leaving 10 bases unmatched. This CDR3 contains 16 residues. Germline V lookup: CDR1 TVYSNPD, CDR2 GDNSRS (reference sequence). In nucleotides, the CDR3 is TGTGCCTTTCCCCCGTACTGGGGGACATACACCGATAAACTCATCTTT. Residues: CAFPPYWGTYTDKLIF.

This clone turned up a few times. CDR3 bases: TGTGCCTGTGACCCAGTACTGGGGGATGCCACCGATAAACTCATCTTT. Its translation is CACDPVLGDATDKLIF. The V gene is TRDV2, the J gene TRDJ1, with TRDD3 matching 10 bases. This CDR3 has 16 amino acids. J lost 1 base, V lost 3 bases, and 7 bases had no gene match. Germline V gene data show CDR1 as GEAIGNYY and CDR2 as EKD.

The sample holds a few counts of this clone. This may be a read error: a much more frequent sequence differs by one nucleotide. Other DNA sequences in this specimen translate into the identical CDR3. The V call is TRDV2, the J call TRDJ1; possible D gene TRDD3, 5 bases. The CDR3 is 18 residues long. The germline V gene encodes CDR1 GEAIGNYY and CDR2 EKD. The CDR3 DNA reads TGCGCCTGTGACACCCTTGTTCCAGCTGGGTCTGTTACCGATAAACTCATCTTT. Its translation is CACDTLVPAGSVTDKLIF.

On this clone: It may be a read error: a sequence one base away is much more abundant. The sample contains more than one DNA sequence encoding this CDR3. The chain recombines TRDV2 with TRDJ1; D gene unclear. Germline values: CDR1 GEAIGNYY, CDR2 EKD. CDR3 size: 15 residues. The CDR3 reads CACDPVGGPSGKLIF. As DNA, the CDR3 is TGCGCCTGTGACCCCGTAGGAGGCCCCTCGGGTAAACTCATCTTT.

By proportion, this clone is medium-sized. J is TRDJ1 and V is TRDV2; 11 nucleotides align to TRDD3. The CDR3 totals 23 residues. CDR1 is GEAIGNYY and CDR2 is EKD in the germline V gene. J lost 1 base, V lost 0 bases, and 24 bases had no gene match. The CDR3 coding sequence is TGTGCCTGTGACACCGTTGAGCGGAATTTCCTGACACTGGGGGATAGAGGCACCGATAAACTCATCTTT. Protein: CACDTVERNFLTLGDRGTDKLIF.

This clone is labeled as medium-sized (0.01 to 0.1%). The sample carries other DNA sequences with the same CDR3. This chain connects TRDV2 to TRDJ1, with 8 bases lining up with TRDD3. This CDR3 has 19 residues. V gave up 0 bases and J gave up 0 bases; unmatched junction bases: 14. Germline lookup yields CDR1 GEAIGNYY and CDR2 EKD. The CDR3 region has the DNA TGTGCCTGTGACACCGTATTGGGGGATTCGGGGGACTACACCGATAAACTCATCTTT. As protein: CACDTVLGDSGDYTDKLIF.